The 30 T cell receptor beta chains below come from one sample, sequenced in a study of blood T cell repertoires in COVID-19. Using immunoSEQ multiplex PCR, the repertoire was profiled, and TCRdb retains in-frame clones only, with some absent. The sample holds about 240,000 clones, around four fifths seen once. The sequenced sample consisted of peripheral blood. The receptors stem from a woman aged 55-70 years with active or convalescent COVID-19.

The CDR3 DNA is TGTGCCAGCGGAGCAGGGGGCAATGAGCAGTTCTTC. It is translated as CASGAGGNEQFF. The chain uses TRBV7-9 and TRBJ2-1; TRBD1 matches 7 bases. CDR1 is SEHNR and CDR2 is FQNEAQ in the germline V gene (reference sequence). This CDR3 contains 12 residues. V gave up 8 bases and J gave up 6 bases; unmatched junction bases: 4.

The chain carries TRBV5-6 and TRBJ1-1, with 7 nucleotides matching TRBD1. Per the germline V gene, CDR1 is SGHDT and CDR2 is YYEEEE. Germline trimming cut 3 bases from V and 8 bases from J; bases unmatched to any gene: 1. The CDR3 is made up of 11 amino acids. CDR3 sequence reads: CASSWDREAFF. In DNA, the CDR3 is TGTGCCAGCAGCTGGGACAGAGAAGCTTTCTTT.

The chain links TRBV30 to TRBJ2-7, with 7 bases matching TRBD2. Unmatched junction bases numbered 13, after V lost 2 bases and J lost 0 bases. There are 17 residues in the CDR3. Germline V gene lookup returns CDR1 GTSNPN and CDR2 SVGIG (reference sequence). The DNA for the CDR3 is TGTGCCTGGAGTAGGGACCCTAGCGGCGTCAGCTCCTACGAGCAGTACTTC. Protein product: CAWSRDPSGVSSYEQYF.

This chain links TRBV27 with TRBJ1-2, with D perhaps TRBD1 (6 bases). The V gene lost 5 bases and the J gene lost 4 bases, with 20 bases spanning the gap. Germline V gives CDR1 MNHEY, CDR2 SMNVEV (reference sequence). There are 16 residues in the CDR3. Here the CDR3 reads CASSPRGQGRGYGYTF. For the CDR3, the DNA is TGTGCCAGCAGTCCCCGGGGGCAGGGGAGGGGCTATGGCTACACCTTC.

J is TRBJ2-2 and V is TRBV11-2; D is ambiguous. This CDR3 region has 13 residues. The V end lost 4 bases, the J end lost 7 bases, and 10 bases lay between the germline ends. The germline V gene has CDR1 SGHAT and CDR2 FQNNGV. CDR3 region: CASSSQLSGELFF. The DNA for the CDR3 is TGTGCCAGCAGCTCACAGCTGAGCGGGGAGCTGTTTTTT.

The V and J genes are TRBV21-1 and TRBJ2-7; no check of the table's D call, TRBD1, against the DNA was made. TRBV21-1 is a known pseudogene. The length of the CDR3 is 16 residues. CDR3 DNA sequence: TGTGCCAGCAGCAAAGAGTCGGGACAGGGGGCGTACGAGCAGTACTTC. Translation gives CASSKESGQGAYEQYF.

This chain joins TRBV18 and TRBJ1-1, with 7 bases aligning to TRBD1. The CDR3 is 17 residues long. Trimming cost V 2 bases and J 1 base; bases outside gene matches: 10. Germline V gives CDR1 KGHSH, CDR2 LQKENI. CDR3 amino acids: CASSPSGGTAGNTEAFF. In DNA, the CDR3 is TGTGCCAGCTCACCATCCGGCGGGACAGCTGGGAACACTGAAGCTTTCTTT. Combining the CDR3 with reference TRBV18 and TRBJ1-1 gives the whole variable domain NAGVMQNPRHLVRRRGQEARLRCSPMKGHSHVYWYRQLPEEGLKFMVYLQKENIIDESGMPKERFSAEFPKEGPSILRIQQVVRGDSAAYFCASSPSGGTAGNTEAFFGQGTRLTVV.

This clone has a handful of counts. V usage is TRBV19 and J usage is TRBJ2-3; 8 nucleotides match TRBD2. The V gene's germline CDR1 is LNHDA and CDR2 SQIVND (reference sequence). The trim removed 7 bases at V and 3 bases at J, leaving 12 bases unmatched. The CDR3 sequence is 16 residues long. The CDR3 DNA reads as TGTGCCAGTATGGCGGAAGCGGGGGTAAGGACAGATACGCAGTATTTT. Residues: CASMAEAGVRTDTQYF.

This clone was counted a few times. J is TRBJ2-7 and V is TRBV19, with TRBD1 as a possible D gene (6 bases). This CDR3 has 15 residues. Deletions cut 1 base from V and 5 bases from J, with 15 bases between. Germline loops: CDR1 LNHDA, CDR2 SQIVND (reference sequence). CDR3 sequence: CASSIGGQRAHEQYF. CDR3 DNA sequence: TGTGCCAGTAGTATAGGCGGACAGAGGGCCCACGAGCAGTACTTC.

The chain carries TRBV6-1 and TRBJ2-4; TRBD1 matches at 8 bases. The V and J ends lost 2 bases and 9 bases, in that order; junction bases with no gene match: 6. Germline V gene lookup returns CDR1 MNHNS and CDR2 SASEGT. This CDR3 contains 14 residues. Here the CDR3 reads CASSERQGQSIQYF. The CDR3 DNA reads TGTGCCAGCAGTGAAAGACAGGGGCAGAGCATTCAGTACTTC.

Comment on this clone: Within the sample, other DNA sequences also encode this same CDR3. The rearrangement links TRBV29-1 to TRBJ1-2; D gene uncertain. Germline V gives CDR1 SQVTM, CDR2 ANQGSEA. This CDR3 comprises 10 residues. V dropped 4 bases and J dropped 6 bases, with 6 bases sitting between them. The CDR3, as DNA: TGCAGCGTTGTGTCCGATGGCTACACCTTC. It specifies CSVVSDGYTF.

This rearrangement joins TRBV18 to TRBJ1-2; TRBD1 agrees at 7 bases. The CDR3 sequence is 14 residues long. The germline V gene encodes CDR1 KGHSH and CDR2 LQKENI. The V segment lost 0 bases and the J segment 4 bases; nucleotides outside the gene matches: 2. Written as DNA, the CDR3 is TGTGCCAGCTCACCACCGTCAGGGGGCTATGGCTACACCTTC. This codes for CASSPPSGGYGYTF.

This clone was seen a few times. The chain employs TRBV3-1 (or the pseudogene TRBV3-2) and TRBJ1-1; D is uncertain. V lost 6 bases and J 1 base, leaving 9 bases between the germline ends. The germline V gene encodes CDR1 LGHDT and CDR2 YNNKEL (reference sequence). This CDR3 has 13 residues. The CDR3: CASSLGKNTEAFF. The CDR3 bases are TGTGCCAGCAGTCTAGGCAAGAACACTGAAGCTTTCTTT.

CDR3 protein: CASSQGPLDSQETQYF. As DNA, the CDR3 is TGCGCCAGCAGCCAAGGACCCCTCGACAGCCAAGAGACCCAGTACTTC. The chain couples TRBV4-3 to TRBJ2-5, with D perhaps matching TRBD1 (5 bases). The V end lost 1 base, the J end lost 1 base, and 13 bases lay between the germline ends. There are 16 residues in the CDR3. In germline, CDR1 is LGHNA, CDR2 YSLEER.

The chain recombines TRBV6-6 with TRBJ2-1, with D uncertain. V shed 6 bases and J shed 4 bases, with 10 bases lying between them. From germline, CDR1 is MNHNY and CDR2 SVGAGI (reference sequence). The CDR3 is 13 residues long. The CDR3 loop is CASSQTGYNEQFF. The CDR3 DNA is TGTGCCAGCAGCCAGACTGGGTACAATGAGCAGTTCTTC.

In regard to this clone: Other DNA sequences in this sample translate to the same CDR3. The chain combines TRBV5-1 with TRBJ2-1, with D perhaps TRBD1 (7 bases). Germline-derived CDR1 and CDR2 are SGHRS and YFSETQ. Trimming shortened V by 1 base and J by 6 bases, and 8 bases separated the two germline ends. The CDR3 covers 13 residues. CDR3 residues: CASSLQGGNEQFF. The DNA of the CDR3 is TGCGCCAGCAGCTTGCAGGGGGGCAATGAGCAGTTCTTC.

V gene TRBV2 combines with J gene TRBJ2-1; D is perhaps TRBD2 (5 bases). The CDR3 sequence is 12 residues long. Per the germline V gene, CDR1 is SNHLY and CDR2 is FYNNEI. V lost 7 bases, J lost 7 bases, and 11 bases lay in between. The CDR3 DNA sequence: TGTGCCAGCATTCCGATAGCGAATGAGCAGTTCTTC. This translates into CASIPIANEQFF.

The rearrangement links TRBV19 to TRBJ1-6; weak D call: TRBD1 (6 bases). The CDR3 spans 14 residues. Germline V gives CDR1 LNHDA, CDR2 SQIVND (reference sequence). The V end lost 3 bases, the J end lost 9 bases, and 12 bases lay between the germline ends. The chain's CDR3 is CASSIMEGGSPLHF. CDR3 sequence (DNA): TGTGCCAGTAGTATCATGGAAGGGGGTTCACCCCTCCACTTT.

The V gene is TRBV13, the J gene TRBJ2-7; 11 nucleotides agree with TRBD1. After removal of 4 bases from V and 6 bases from J, the junction contained 5 bases not matched to a gene. CDR1 and CDR2 from the germline V gene are PRHDT and FYEKMQ (reference sequence). This CDR3 is 14 amino acids long. The CDR3 here is CASSSTGTGGEQYF. The CDR3 DNA is TGTGCCAGCAGCTCCACCGGGACAGGGGGCGAGCAGTACTTC.

The V gene is TRBV7-9, the J gene TRBJ2-6; D gene ambiguous. Looked up from germline, CDR1 is SEHNR and CDR2 is FQNEAQ (reference sequence). The CDR3 extends over 15 amino acids. The V and J ends lost 1 base and 2 bases respectively, with 6 bases between them. Written as DNA, the CDR3 is TGTGCCAGCAGCTTAGGGTCAGCTGGGGCCAACGTCCTGACTTTC. This translates into CASSLGSAGANVLTF.

The V gene is TRBV7-9, the J gene TRBJ1-3; D remains ambiguous. In germline, CDR1 is SEHNR, CDR2 FQNEAQ (reference sequence). There are 12 residues in the CDR3. V was clipped by 6 bases and J by 4 bases, with 7 bases between them. The CDR3 protein is CASSLGGNTIYF. DNA for the CDR3: TGTGCCAGCAGTCTCGGGGGAAACACCATATATTTT.

On this clone itself: Other nucleotide sequences in the sample specify the same CDR3. The chain employs TRBV7-2 and TRBJ1-1, with 9 nucleotides matching TRBD1. Germline V CDR1 and CDR2: SGHTA, FQGNSA. The V gene end was trimmed by 7 bases and the J gene end by 4 bases; junction bases not matched to a gene: 4. The CDR3 loop spans 13 amino acids. CDR3 sequence: CASTLTGGTEAFF. DNA for the CDR3: TGTGCCAGCACCTTGACAGGGGGCACTGAAGCTTTCTTT.

This chain uses TRBV18 with TRBJ2-3, with 9 bases that match TRBD2. V dropped 1 base and J dropped 1; count of bases not matched to a gene: 6. This CDR3 contains 17 residues. Germline CDR1 is KGHSH and CDR2 is LQKENI. CDR3 sequence (DNA): TGTGCCAGCTCACCACGGAATGGCGGGGGGGGCACAGATACGCAGTATTTT. Amino acid sequence: CASSPRNGGGGTDTQYF.

V usage is TRBV7-3 and J usage is TRBJ1-1; D uncertain. Germline V gene lookup returns CDR1 SGHTA and CDR2 FQGTGA. CDR3 length equals 13 residues. V lost 5 bases and J 4 bases, leaving 11 bases between the germline ends. This CDR3 is CASSQTWSTEAFF. Here the CDR3 DNA reads TGTGCCAGCAGCCAGACTTGGAGCACTGAAGCTTTCTTT.

The chain recombines TRBV5-4 with TRBJ1-6; TRBD1 matches at 9 bases. Germline trimming cut 4 bases from V and 6 bases from J; bases unmatched to any gene: 2. CDR1 and CDR2 (germline): SGHNT, YYREEE (reference sequence). This CDR3 is built from 14 residues. In nucleotides, the CDR3 is TGTGCCAGCAGCCGGGACAGGGCTAATTCACCCCTCCACTTT. Amino acid sequence: CASSRDRANSPLHF.

V gene TRBV4-1 combines with J gene TRBJ1-2, with 10 bases lining up with TRBD1. Trimming at V came to 4 bases and at J to 4 bases, leaving 9 bases not matched to a gene. CDR3 size: 16 residues. Germline CDR1 reads MGHRA; CDR2 reads YSYEKL. This CDR3 is CASSPRDRGGGYGYTF. The CDR3 bases are TGCGCCAGCAGCCCCCGGGACAGGGGTGGAGGCTATGGCTACACCTTC.

The table lists this clone with a few counts. The chain uses TRBV11-2 and TRBJ2-5; D is perhaps TRBD2 (7 bases). The CDR3 loop spans 17 amino acids. V was clipped by 6 bases and J by 4 bases, with 24 bases between them. Germline lookup yields CDR1 SGHAT and CDR2 FQNNGV. The CDR3 protein is CASSLTMTGGPRETQYF. As DNA, the CDR3 is TGTGCCAGCAGTCTCACAATGACCGGGGGGCCGCGAGAGACCCAGTACTTC.

The chain couples TRBV18 to TRBJ1-1; 8 nucleotides line up with TRBD1. V lost 1 base, J lost 1 base, and 5 bases stayed unmatched. The CDR3 runs to 16 residues. Germline V gene data show CDR1 as KGHSH and CDR2 as LQKENI. Written as DNA, the CDR3 is TGTGCCAGCTCACCACAGGCAGGGGGCCAGAACACTGAAGCTTTCTTT. This codes for CASSPQAGGQNTEAFF.

V usage is TRBV6-2 or TRBV6-3 and J usage is TRBJ2-5, with TRBD2 identical over 7 bases. With V trimmed by 2 bases and J by 7 bases, 4 bases remained unmatched. Germline values: CDR1 MNHEY, CDR2 SVGEGT. The CDR3 spans 13 residues. The CDR3 DNA sequence: TGTGCCAGCAGTTACGGGGGAGGGTTGACCCAGTACTTC. This encodes CASSYGGGLTQYF.

V is TRBV18 and J is TRBJ1-1; tentatively, D is TRBD1 (5 bases). Trimming removed 2 bases from V and 1 base from J, with 17 bases in between. This CDR3 spans 17 amino acids. Germline V lookup: CDR1 KGHSH, CDR2 LQKENI. DNA for the CDR3: TGTGCCAGCTCACCATTGCCGGGGGGGGTTAAGAACACTGAAGCTTTCTTT. Amino acid sequence: CASSPLPGGVKNTEAFF.